This T cell receptor beta chain emerged from a study of cytomegalovirus exposure and HLA in healthy donors. The wider study: Genetic ancestry analysis placed under 90% of the 398 donors that were genotyped in the Caucasian-associated cluster.

With respect to this clone: Its antigen is unidentified.

The study's findings and limits: What a later analysis reportedly showed was that an Asian-associated ancestry cluster had fewer N-insertions than the approximately 670-donor mean. Confirmation was obtained in vitro that a few CMV-associated chains are specific for CMV antigens.

This PCR relied on a set of 60 Vbeta primers and 13 Jbeta primers. Repertoires were generated with immunoSEQ multiplex PCR, while TCRdb's copy carries only in-frame clones and drops some. This table has about 150,000 clones, about 70% appearing once. CDR3 length: 15 residues. The V gene's germline CDR1 is MGHRA and CDR2 YSYEKL. Trimming took off 2 bases at V and 4 bases at J, with 15 bases between the two ends. The sample comprised PBMCs. The receptor was isolated from a middle-aged woman in good health and CMV-seronegative. The chain links TRBV4-1 to TRBJ2-7; perhaps TRBD1 as D (6 bases). The CDR3 here is CASSQLDSEHYEQYF. CDR3 sequence (DNA): TGCGCCAGCAGCCAATTGGACAGCGAACATTACGAGCAGTACTTC.